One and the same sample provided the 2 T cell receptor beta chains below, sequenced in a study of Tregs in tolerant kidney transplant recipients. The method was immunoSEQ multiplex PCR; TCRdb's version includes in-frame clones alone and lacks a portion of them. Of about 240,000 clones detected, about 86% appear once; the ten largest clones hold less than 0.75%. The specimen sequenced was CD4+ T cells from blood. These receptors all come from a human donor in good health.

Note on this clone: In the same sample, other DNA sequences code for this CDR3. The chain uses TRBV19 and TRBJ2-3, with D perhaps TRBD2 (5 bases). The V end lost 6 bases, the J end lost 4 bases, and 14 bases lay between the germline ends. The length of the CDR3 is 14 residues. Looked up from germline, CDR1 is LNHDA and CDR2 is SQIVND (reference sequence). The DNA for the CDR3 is TGTGCCAGTAGCATCCGGGATCCAGCAGATACGCAGTATTTT. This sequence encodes CASSIRDPADTQYF.

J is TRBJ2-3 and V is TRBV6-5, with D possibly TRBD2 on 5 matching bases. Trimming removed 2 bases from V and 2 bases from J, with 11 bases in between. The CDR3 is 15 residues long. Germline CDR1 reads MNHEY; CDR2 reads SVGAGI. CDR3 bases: TGTGCCAGCAGTTACGAGGGCCGATACACAGATACGCAGTATTTT. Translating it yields CASSYEGRYTDTQYF.